This TCR beta chain comes out of a study of CD8+CD57+ T cells in acquired aplastic anemia. Overall study context: Each DNA sample taken from sorted CD4+ and CD8+ cells came to approximately 3.2 ug on average.

CDR3 and TCR beta VDJ profiling relied on a genomic DNA template. TCRdb independently ran MiXCR on the reads; one entry per CDR3 protein. The sample has about 120,000 distinct CDR3 sequences; 45% to 60% are singletons. Patients sequenced had flow cytometry evidence of CD8+CD57+ cell expansion. Patients uniformly had severe acquired aplastic anemia. No patient had been given any therapy when blood was sampled. This clonotype was seen more than once but under ten times. Sequencing used sorted CD4+, CD8+, or CD8+CD57+ T cells (not recorded which) from PBMCs. This TCR was sampled from a human donor with aplastic anemia.

The CDR3 region is CASSLGAAAEQYF. CDR3 DNA sequence: TGTGCCAGCAGCTTAGGGGCGGCCGCCGAGCAGTACTTC. This chain joins TRBV11-3 and TRBJ2-7; D gene uncertain. The germline gives CDR1 SGHNT, CDR2 YENEEA. The V end was cut by 1 base, the J end by 6 bases, with 10 bases between. The CDR3 has 13 residues.